These T cell receptor beta chains were read from a single sample in a study of breast tumors, draining lymph nodes, adjacent tissues. Each CDR3 protein is one row after TCRdb ran MiXCR on the multiplex PCR reads. The table lists about 32,000 distinct CDR3 sequences, 35% to 45% of them singletons. Material for sequencing was breast tumor tissue. The receptors derive from a female donor with breast cancer. Some clones in this sample may be carry-over from other donors' samples. The CDR3 runs from the conserved cysteine through the conserved F or W. A D gene is named only where the DNA matches it firmly. Size values are once, few and many counts, or a class for expanded clones, and some rows have none.

clone_size,j_call,v_call,d_call,cdr3_nt,cdr3_aa
many,TRBJ1-6,TRBV20-1,.,TGCAGTGCTAGAGATAGGAACAGGGCGCATTATAATTCACCCCTCCACTTT,CSARDRNRAHYNSPLHF
many,TRBJ2-1,TRBV20-1,.,TGCAGTGCTAGAGCGGCCGTCGATGAGCAGTTCTTC,CSARAAVDEQFF
many,TRBJ2-3,TRBV20-1,TRBD2,TGCAGTGCCCGACTAGCGGGAGTCGGGTCTCGCACAGATACGCAGTATTTT,CSARLAGVGSRTDTQYF
once,TRBJ2-1,TRBV6-5,.,TGTGCCAGCAGTTACTCGGGAGCAAACAATGAGCAGTTCTTC,CASSYSGANNEQFF
medium-sized,TRBJ2-7,TRBV6-1,.,TGTGCCACCACAGACAGATCCTACGAGCAGTACTTC,CATTDRSYEQYF
many,TRBJ2-2,TRBV6-1,TRBD1,TGTGCCAGCAGTGAACAGGGGGCCACCGGGGAGCTGTTTTTT,CASSEQGATGELFF
.,TRBJ1-5,TRBV27,.,TGTGCCAGCAGTTCCCTAAGGGGCCAGCCCCAGCATTTT,CASSSLRGQPQHF
.,TRBJ2-7,TRBV6-2/TRBV6-3,TRBD1,TGTGCCAGCAGGGACAGGGGAGGCGAGCAGCACTTC,CASRDRGGEQHF
.,TRBJ2-1,TRBV5-8,.,TGTGCCAGCAGCTTGGAGTTAGCGCCCTACAATGAGCAGTTCTTC,CASSLELAPYNEQFF
.,TRBJ2-2,TRBV2,.,TGTGCCAGCAGTGAGACACAGGCGAACACCGGGGAGCTGTTTTTT,CASSETQANTGELFF
.,TRBJ2-1,TRBV20-1,.,TGCAGTGCTAGACGGACTCCCTCCTACAATGAGCAGTTCTTC,CSARRTPSYNEQFF
many,TRBJ1-2,TRBV11-3,TRBD1,TGTGCCAGCAGCATCGACCAGGGGGCAGGAAACTATGGCTACACCTTC,CASSIDQGAGNYGYTF
many,TRBJ2-1,TRBV15,TRBD2,TGTGCCACACGAGGGGGACTAGCACAAGAGCAGTTCTTC,CATRGGLAQEQFF